This note documents a single T cell receptor (beta chain) sequence. Antigen specificity is unknown. CDR1 SEHNR and CDR2 FQNEAQ come from the germline V gene (reference sequence). Deletions cut 3 bases from V and 0 bases from J, with 9 bases between. CDR3 length equals 14 residues. Previously published methods and listed TCR primers were used for the bulk TCR libraries. TCRdb called the PCR reads again in MiXCR, with one record for every CDR3 protein. The sample contains about 510,000 distinct CDR3 sequences, less than 30% of which appear only once. The data were taken from a study of molecular identifiers for immune sequencing clone quantification. Study-wide results and caveats: With a barcode shared among identical TCR molecules, highly expanded clone sizes could be underestimated.

This sequence joins TRBV7-9 and TRBJ2-7; the D is unclear. The sequence was collected from a human donor in good health. Some libraries in this study had Jurkat cell RNA spiked in. Source material: naive CD8+ T cells from blood, with Jurkat cell RNA spiked in. As for subset: FACS-sorted CD8+CD4-CCR7+CD45RA+ naive T cells. The CDR3 DNA is TGTGCCAGCAGCTTTTATAAACTCTCCTACGAGCAGTACTTC. Its translation is CASSFYKLSYEQYF. Variable domain in full (rest from reference TRBV7-9 and TRBJ2-7): DTGVSQNPRHKITKRGQNVTFRCDPISEHNRLYWYRQTLGQGPEFLTYFQNEAQLEKSRLLSDRFSAERPKGSFSTLEIQRTEQGDSAMYLCASSFYKLSYEQYFGPGTRLTVT.